These 15 T cell receptor beta chains share one sample of origin, sequenced in a study of OX40 agonist ivuxolimab in advanced cancers. The table came from immunoSEQ multiplex PCR; TCRdb's copy has only in-frame clones and leaves some out. The table lists about 76,000 clones, 75% to 90% of them singletons, with 6.5% to 8.5% in the top ten. The sequencing used CD4+ or CD8+ T cells sorted from blood, collected in a trial of the OX40 agonist ivuxolimab. Source of these receptors: an adult with an advanced solid tumor such as melanoma, head and neck, liver or kidney cancer.

The J gene is TRBJ2-3, the V gene TRBV18; 8 bases match TRBD2. CDR3 length equals 15 residues. Trimming removed 3 bases from V and 4 bases from J; junction bases left unmatched: 6. CDR1 and CDR2 (germline): KGHSH, LQKENI. CDR3 DNA: TGTGCCAGCTCACCTGGGACTAGTTCGGCAGATACGCAGTATTTT. Encoded protein: CASSPGTSSADTQYF.

The V and J genes are TRBV11-3 and TRBJ2-7; perhaps TRBD1 as D (6 bases). V was cut by 5 bases and J by 2 bases, with 13 bases left in between. In germline, CDR1 is SGHNT, CDR2 YENEEA. The CDR3 totals 14 residues. As DNA, the CDR3 is TGTGCCAGCAGCGCAGGACAGAACCCCTACGAGCAGTACTTC. It yields the protein CASSAGQNPYEQYF.

The V gene is TRBV5-1, the J gene TRBJ2-2; D is tentatively TRBD1 or TRBD2 (5 bases each). Trimming shortened V by 4 bases and J by 4 bases, and 14 bases separated the two germline ends. The CDR3 length is 15 residues. From germline, CDR1 is SGHRS and CDR2 YFSETQ. The CDR3 loop reads CASSILTGTTGELFF. CDR3 DNA: TGCGCCAGCAGCATATTGACGGGGACCACCGGGGAGCTGTTTTTT.

J is TRBJ2-7 and V is TRBV5-1; 7 bases fit TRBD1. V dropped 7 bases and J dropped 2; count of bases not matched to a gene: 12. The CDR3 length is 15 residues. Germline CDR1 SGHRS, CDR2 YFSETQ. The CDR3 here is CASASSGTVTYEQYF. DNA for the CDR3: TGCGCCAGCGCCAGCTCCGGGACAGTAACCTACGAGCAGTACTTC.

V gene TRBV5-4 combines with J gene TRBJ1-4, with 8 bases aligning to TRBD1. J was trimmed by 7 bases and V by 3 bases; bases with no gene match: 11. CDR1 SGHNT and CDR2 YYREEE come from the germline V gene (reference sequence). CDR3 length: 16 amino acids. CDR3 protein: CASSSDLGTGGEKLFF. The CDR3 region has the DNA TGTGCCAGCAGCTCCGACCTGGGGACAGGTGGTGAAAAACTGTTTTTT.

This chain joins TRBV20-1 and TRBJ2-5, with D hard to call. The germline V and J ends were trimmed by 7 bases and 2 bases, with 8 bases remaining between them. CDR1 and CDR2 (germline): DFQATT, SNEGSKA (reference sequence). The CDR3 is made up of 11 amino acids. In DNA, the CDR3 is TGCAGTGGACTGGGGCAAGAGACCCAGTACTTC. Residues: CSGLGQETQYF.

The V call is TRBV4-1, the J call TRBJ1-2; TRBD1 matches 9 bases. The CDR3 contains 14 residues. The junction had 7 bases not matched to a gene; V was cut back by 6 bases and J by 5 bases. Germline V gene data show CDR1 as MGHRA and CDR2 as YSYEKL. The CDR3 DNA sequence: TGCGCCAGCAGGGCAAAGACAGGGGGTTATGGCTACACCTTC. It specifies CASRAKTGGYGYTF.

This clone has more than one count but fewer than ten. The rearrangement links TRBV7-2 to TRBJ1-2, with a weak D call TRBD1 (5 bases). In germline, CDR1 is SGHTA, CDR2 FQGNSA. Trimming took off 1 base at V and 4 bases at J, with 7 bases between the two ends. This CDR3 spans 13 amino acids. In DNA form, the CDR3 reads TGTGCCAGCAGCTTAGGGACACTCTATGGCTACACCTTC. This translates into CASSLGTLYGYTF. The full variable domain, with the rest looked up from reference TRBV7-2 and TRBJ1-2, is GAGVSQSPSNKVTEKGKDVELRCDPISGHTALYWYRQSLGQGLEFLIYFQGNSAPDKSGLPSDRFSAERTGGSVSTLTIQRTQQEDSAVYLCASSLGTLYGYTFGSGTRLTVV.

This chain links TRBV4-2 with TRBJ2-1, with D hard to call. The CDR3 length is 13 residues. CDR1 is LGHNA, CDR2 YNFKEQ, per germline. Trimming cost V 4 bases and J 16 bases, with 20 bases left between them. CDR3 sequence reads: CASSPPFSMRRFF. The DNA for the CDR3 is TGTGCCAGCAGCCCCCCCTTTAGCATGCGGCGATTCTTC.

The rearrangement uses TRBV29-1 and TRBJ1-3, with unresolved D. CDR1 and CDR2 (germline): SQVTM, ANQGSEA. Between the trimmed V and J ends, which lost 0 bases and 15 bases, there was a span of 12 bases. This CDR3 spans 11 amino acids. The CDR3, as DNA: TGCAGCGTTGAAGATCGAGATCGAGAATATTTT. This translates into CSVEDRDREYF.

The chain joins TRBV9 to TRBJ1-2; 7 positions agree with TRBD1. V shed 4 bases, J shed 8 bases, and the junction held 8 bases outside the gene matches. Germline V lookup: CDR1 SGDLS, CDR2 YYNGEE. The CDR3 is made up of 13 amino acids. This CDR3 reads CASSIQGRGGYTF. In DNA form, the CDR3 reads TGTGCCAGCAGCATACAGGGGAGGGGCGGCTACACCTTC.

The chain combines TRBV5-4 with TRBJ2-7; the match to TRBD1 covers 7 bases. Trimming removed 4 bases from V and 0 bases from J; junction bases left unmatched: 13. This CDR3 has 17 residues. Germline V gene lookup returns CDR1 SGHNT and CDR2 YYREEE (reference sequence). In nucleotides, the CDR3 is TGTGCCAGCAGCCCCGGACAGGTTGATATTAGCTCCTACGAGCAGTACTTC. It is translated as CASSPGQVDISSYEQYF.

The rearrangement links TRBV5-1 to TRBJ1-6; no definite D call. V dropped 0 bases and J dropped 7 bases, with 5 bases sitting between them. The CDR3 consists of 13 residues. CDR1 SGHRS and CDR2 YFSETQ come from the germline V gene. CDR3 bases: TGCGCCAGCAGCTTGGACCCGAATTCACCCCTCCACTTT. Protein: CASSLDPNSPLHF. Combining the CDR3 with reference TRBV5-1 and TRBJ1-6 gives the whole variable domain KAGVTQTPRYLIKTRGQQVTLSCSPISGHRSVSWYQQTPGQGLQFLFEYFSETQRNKGNFPGRFSGRQFSNSRSEMNVSTLELGDSALYLCASSLDPNSPLHFGNGTRLTVT.

CDR3 nucleotide sequence: TGCGCCAGCAGCTTGGAGACTAGCGGGAGGGCCACCGGGGAGCTGTTTTTT. This gives the protein CASSLETSGRATGELFF. The rearrangement links TRBV5-1 to TRBJ2-2; 14 bases align to TRBD2. V lost 0 bases, J lost 4 bases, and 2 bases stayed unmatched. The CDR3 totals 17 residues. In germline, CDR1 is SGHRS, CDR2 YFSETQ.

This clone was counted once. V gene TRBV7-3 combines with J gene TRBJ2-3; D may be TRBD2 (5 bases). This CDR3 has 13 amino acids. Trimming shortened V by 5 bases and J by 4 bases, and 10 bases separated the two germline ends. Looked up from germline, CDR1 is SGHTA and CDR2 is FQGTGA. Written as DNA, the CDR3 is TGTGCCAGCAGCCCTCCGGGGTCAGATACGCAGTATTTT. This encodes CASSPPGSDTQYF. The full variable domain, completed using reference TRBV7-3 and TRBJ2-3, is GAGVSQTPSNKVTEKGKYVELRCDPISGHTALYWYRQSLGQGPEFLIYFQGTGAADDSGLPNDRFFAVRPEGSVSTLKIQRTERGDSAVYLCASSPPGSDTQYFGPGTRLTVL.